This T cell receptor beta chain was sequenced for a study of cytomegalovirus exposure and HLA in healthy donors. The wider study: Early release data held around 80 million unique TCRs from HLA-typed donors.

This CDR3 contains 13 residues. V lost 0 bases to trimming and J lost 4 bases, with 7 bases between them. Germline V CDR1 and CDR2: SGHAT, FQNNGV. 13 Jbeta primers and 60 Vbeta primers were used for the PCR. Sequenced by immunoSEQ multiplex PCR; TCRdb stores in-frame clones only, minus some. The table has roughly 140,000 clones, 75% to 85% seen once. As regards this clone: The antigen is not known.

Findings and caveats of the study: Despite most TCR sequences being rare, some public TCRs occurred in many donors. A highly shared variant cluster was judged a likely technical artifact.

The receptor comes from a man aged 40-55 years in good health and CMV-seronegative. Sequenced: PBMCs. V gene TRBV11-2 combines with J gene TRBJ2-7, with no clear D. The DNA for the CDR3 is TGTGCCAGCAGCTTAGATCCCCCTTACGAGCAGTACTTC. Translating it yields CASSLDPPYEQYF.